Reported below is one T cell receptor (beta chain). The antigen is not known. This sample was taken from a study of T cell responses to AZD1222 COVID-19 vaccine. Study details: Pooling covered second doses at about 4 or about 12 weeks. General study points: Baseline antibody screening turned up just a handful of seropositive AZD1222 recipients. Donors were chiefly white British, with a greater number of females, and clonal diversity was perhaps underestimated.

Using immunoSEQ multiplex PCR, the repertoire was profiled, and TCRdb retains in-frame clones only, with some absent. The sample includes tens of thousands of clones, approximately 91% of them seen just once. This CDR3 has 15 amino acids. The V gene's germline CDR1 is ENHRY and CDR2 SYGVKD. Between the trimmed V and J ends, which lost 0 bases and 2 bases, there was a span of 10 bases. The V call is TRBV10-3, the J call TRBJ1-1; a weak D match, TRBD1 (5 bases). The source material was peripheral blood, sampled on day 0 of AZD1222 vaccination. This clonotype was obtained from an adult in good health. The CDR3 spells CAISESTGSNTEAFF. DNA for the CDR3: TGTGCCATCAGTGAGTCTACAGGCAGCAACACTGAAGCTTTCTTT.